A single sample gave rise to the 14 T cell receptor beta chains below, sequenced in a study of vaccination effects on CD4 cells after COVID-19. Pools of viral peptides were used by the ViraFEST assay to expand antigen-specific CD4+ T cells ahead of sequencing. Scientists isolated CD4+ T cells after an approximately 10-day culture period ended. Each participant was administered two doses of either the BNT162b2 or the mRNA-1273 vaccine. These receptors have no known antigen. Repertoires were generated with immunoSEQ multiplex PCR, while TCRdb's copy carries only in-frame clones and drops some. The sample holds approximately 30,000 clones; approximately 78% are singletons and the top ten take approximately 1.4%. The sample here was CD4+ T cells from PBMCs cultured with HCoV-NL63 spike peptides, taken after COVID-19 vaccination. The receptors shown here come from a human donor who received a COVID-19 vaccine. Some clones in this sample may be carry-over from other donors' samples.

CDR3 amino acids: CASSDTGVYGYTF. CDR3 nucleotides: TGTGCCAGCAGTGACACAGGGGTCTATGGCTACACCTTC. The chain employs TRBV2 and TRBJ1-2, with TRBD1 matching 7 bases. The CDR3 loop spans 13 amino acids. V lost 3 bases, J lost 4 bases, and 2 bases stayed unmatched. The V gene's germline CDR1 is SNHLY and CDR2 FYNNEI.

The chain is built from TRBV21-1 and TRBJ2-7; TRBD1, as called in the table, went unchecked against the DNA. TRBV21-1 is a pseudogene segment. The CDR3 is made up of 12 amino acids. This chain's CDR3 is CANNLGTVEQYV. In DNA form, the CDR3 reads TGTGCCAACAACCTAGGGACAGTCGAGCAGTACGTC.

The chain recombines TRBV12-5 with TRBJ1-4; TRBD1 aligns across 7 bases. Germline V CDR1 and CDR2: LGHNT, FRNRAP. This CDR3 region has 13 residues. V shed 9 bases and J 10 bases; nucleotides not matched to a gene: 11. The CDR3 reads CARLQGPDRKLFF. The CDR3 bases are TGTGCTAGATTACAGGGGCCGGATCGAAAACTGTTTTTT.

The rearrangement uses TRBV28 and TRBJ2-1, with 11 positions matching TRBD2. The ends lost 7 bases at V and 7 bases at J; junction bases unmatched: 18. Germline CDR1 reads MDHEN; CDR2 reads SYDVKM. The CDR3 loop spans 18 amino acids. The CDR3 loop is CASKPSGGQPDQWNEQFF. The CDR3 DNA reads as TGTGCCAGCAAGCCTAGCGGGGGGCAGCCCGATCAGTGGAATGAGCAGTTCTTC.

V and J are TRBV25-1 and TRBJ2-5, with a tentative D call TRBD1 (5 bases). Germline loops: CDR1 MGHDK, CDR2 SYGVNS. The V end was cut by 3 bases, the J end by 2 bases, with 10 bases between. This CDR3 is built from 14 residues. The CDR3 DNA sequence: TGTGCCAGCAGTGACAGGGTCCGGCAAGAGACCCAGTACTTC. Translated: CASSDRVRQETQYF.

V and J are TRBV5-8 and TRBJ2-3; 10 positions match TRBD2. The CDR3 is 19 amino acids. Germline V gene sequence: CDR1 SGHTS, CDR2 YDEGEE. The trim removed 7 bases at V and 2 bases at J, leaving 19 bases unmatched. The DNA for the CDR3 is TGTGCCAGCCCTCGACAGGTTTGGCTAGCGGGGGTGACCACAGATACGCAGTATTTT. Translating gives CASPRQVWLAGVTTDTQYF. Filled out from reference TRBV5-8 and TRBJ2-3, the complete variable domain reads EAGVTQSPTHLIKTRGQQATLRCSPISGHTSVYWYQQALGLGLQFLLWYDEGEERNRGNFPPRFSGRQFPNYSSELNVNALELEDSALYLCASPRQVWLAGVTTDTQYFGPGTRLTVL.

The CDR3 sequence: CASSLRPGQETQYF. DNA of the CDR3: TGTGCCAGCAGCTTACGACCGGGCCAAGAGACCCAGTACTTC. The V and J genes are TRBV11-2 and TRBJ2-5, with no clear D. Trimming left V 2 bases short and J 1 base short, with 8 bases between. The length of the CDR3 is 14 residues. Germline V lookup: CDR1 SGHAT, CDR2 FQNNGV.

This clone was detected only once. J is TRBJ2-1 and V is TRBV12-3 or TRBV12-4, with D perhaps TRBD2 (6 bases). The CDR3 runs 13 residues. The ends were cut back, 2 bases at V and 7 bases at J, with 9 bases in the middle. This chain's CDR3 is CASSLIGGNEQFF. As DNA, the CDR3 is TGTGCCAGCAGTTTAATCGGGGGTAATGAGCAGTTCTTC.

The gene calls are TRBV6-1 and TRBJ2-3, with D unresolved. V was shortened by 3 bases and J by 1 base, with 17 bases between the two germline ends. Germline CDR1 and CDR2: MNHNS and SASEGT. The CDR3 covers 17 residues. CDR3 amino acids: CASSDLSSPAGTDTQYF. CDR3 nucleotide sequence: TGTGCCAGCAGTGATCTTAGTAGCCCCGCTGGCACAGATACGCAGTATTTT.

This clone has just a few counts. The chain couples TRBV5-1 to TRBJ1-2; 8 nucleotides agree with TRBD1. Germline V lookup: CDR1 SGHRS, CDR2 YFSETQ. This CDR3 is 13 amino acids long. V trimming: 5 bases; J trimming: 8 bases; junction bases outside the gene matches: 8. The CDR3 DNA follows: TGCGCCAGCAGATCTGACAGGGGAGGAGGCTACACCTTC. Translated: CASRSDRGGGYTF.

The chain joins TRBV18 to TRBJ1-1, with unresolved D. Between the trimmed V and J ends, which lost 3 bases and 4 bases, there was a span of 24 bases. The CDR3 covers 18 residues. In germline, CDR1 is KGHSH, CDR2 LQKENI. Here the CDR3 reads CASSPHAYTAVAATEAFF. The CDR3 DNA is TGTGCCAGCTCACCCCACGCCTACACGGCCGTTGCGGCCACTGAAGCTTTCTTT.

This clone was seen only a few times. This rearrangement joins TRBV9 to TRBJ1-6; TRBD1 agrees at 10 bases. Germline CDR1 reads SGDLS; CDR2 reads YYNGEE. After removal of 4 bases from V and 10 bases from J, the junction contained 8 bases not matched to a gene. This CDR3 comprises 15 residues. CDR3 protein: CASSPRQGARSPLHF. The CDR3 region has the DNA TGTGCCAGCAGCCCCCGACAGGGGGCTAGGTCACCCCTCCACTTT.

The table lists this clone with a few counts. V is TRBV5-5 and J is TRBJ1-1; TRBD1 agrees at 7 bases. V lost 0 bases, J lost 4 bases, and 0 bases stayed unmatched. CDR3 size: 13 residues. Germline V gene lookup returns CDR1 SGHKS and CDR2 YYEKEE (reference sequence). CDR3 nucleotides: TGTGCCAGCAGCTTGGACAGGGGCACTGAAGCTTTCTTT. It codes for CASSLDRGTEAFF.

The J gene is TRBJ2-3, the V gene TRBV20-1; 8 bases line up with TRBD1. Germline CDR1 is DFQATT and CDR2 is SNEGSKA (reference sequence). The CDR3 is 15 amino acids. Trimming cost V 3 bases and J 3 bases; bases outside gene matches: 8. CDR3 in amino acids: CSASTDRGYTDTQYF. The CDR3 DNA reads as TGCAGTGCTAGTACAGACAGGGGATATACAGATACGCAGTATTTT.